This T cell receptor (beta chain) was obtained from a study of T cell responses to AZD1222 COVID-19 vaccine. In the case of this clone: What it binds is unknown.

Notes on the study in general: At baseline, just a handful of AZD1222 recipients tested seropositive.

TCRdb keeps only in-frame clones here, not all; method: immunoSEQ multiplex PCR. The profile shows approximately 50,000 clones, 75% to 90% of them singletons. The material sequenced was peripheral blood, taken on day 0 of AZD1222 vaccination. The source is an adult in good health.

The CDR3 DNA sequence: TGTGCCAGCAGTACAGCCGGGACATTTTACGAGCAGTACTTC. Translating it yields CASSTAGTFYEQYF. The chain employs TRBV6-5 and TRBJ2-7, with a tentative D call TRBD1 (6 bases). V was cut by 5 bases and J by 4 bases, with 15 bases left in between. Germline-derived CDR1 and CDR2 are MNHEY and SVGAGI. This CDR3 has 14 residues.